The 6 T cell receptor beta chains given below trace back to one sample, sequenced in a study of identical twins. TCRdb re-derived calls from the 5' RACE reads in MiXCR, one entry per CDR3 protein. The table includes some 500,000 distinct CDR3 sequences, roughly 9.5% detected once. The sample was also linked to a second study, of yellow fever vaccine responses in identical twins.

The sequenced sample consisted of PBMCs. Receptor source: a woman under 30 in good health.

The genes are TRBV3-1 and TRBJ1-5; unclear D gene. Germline CDR1 LGHDT, CDR2 YNNKEL (reference sequence). This CDR3 contains 14 residues. Trimming shortened V by 4 bases and J by 4 bases, and 11 bases separated the two germline ends. The DNA for the CDR3 is TGTGCCAGCAGCCCCAACGGCCGAAATCAGCCCCAGCATTTT. It specifies CASSPNGRNQPQHF.

V and J are TRBV7-6 and TRBJ2-1, with D perhaps matching TRBD2 (5 bases). Germline V gene data show CDR1 as SGHVS and CDR2 as FNYEAQ. This CDR3 region has 18 residues. The ends were cut back, 1 base at V and 4 bases at J, with 20 bases in the middle. The CDR3 bases are TGTGCCAGCAGCTTAGTCTCGCCAGCGGCCATAAAGTACAATGAGCAGTTCTTC. Translating gives CASSLVSPAAIKYNEQFF.

The chain has TRBV12-3 or TRBV12-4 and TRBJ1-3, with D hard to call. The CDR3 totals 14 residues. V lost 4 bases and J lost 4, with 11 bases in between. The CDR3 nucleotides read TGTGCCAGCAGTTCAGGCTTGGGAGGAAACACCATATATTTT. As protein: CASSSGLGGNTIYF.

This clonotype was found a few times. V gene TRBV6-2 or TRBV6-3 combines with J gene TRBJ2-7, with 7 bases lining up with TRBD2. Trimming took 7 bases from V and 3 from J; bases not matched to a gene: 9. This CDR3 region has 14 residues. In germline, CDR1 is MNHEY, CDR2 SVGEGT. Here the CDR3 DNA reads TGTGCCAGCAACCCGGTCCGGGAGGTCTACGAGCAGTACTTC. As protein: CASNPVREVYEQYF.

This clonotype has only a few counts. The chain employs TRBV12-3 or TRBV12-4 and TRBJ2-5; 11 bases agree with TRBD1. This CDR3 comprises 16 residues. Germline trimming cut 6 bases from V and 5 bases from J; bases unmatched to any gene: 11. CDR3 nucleotides: TGTGCCAGCAGCCCGTCCTGGACAGGGGGCAGGGAGACCCAGTACTTC. It is translated as CASSPSWTGGRETQYF.

The DNA for the CDR3 is TGTGCCACCAGCAGAGATAGGCTAGCGGGCGCGGCTACCCAGTACTTC. Translating gives CATSRDRLAGAATQYF. This chain joins TRBV15 and TRBJ2-5; 8 bases fit TRBD2. The germline V gene has CDR1 LNHNV and CDR2 YYDKDF (reference sequence). The CDR3 extends over 16 amino acids. V lost 0 bases and J lost 8; bases outside the gene matches: 11.